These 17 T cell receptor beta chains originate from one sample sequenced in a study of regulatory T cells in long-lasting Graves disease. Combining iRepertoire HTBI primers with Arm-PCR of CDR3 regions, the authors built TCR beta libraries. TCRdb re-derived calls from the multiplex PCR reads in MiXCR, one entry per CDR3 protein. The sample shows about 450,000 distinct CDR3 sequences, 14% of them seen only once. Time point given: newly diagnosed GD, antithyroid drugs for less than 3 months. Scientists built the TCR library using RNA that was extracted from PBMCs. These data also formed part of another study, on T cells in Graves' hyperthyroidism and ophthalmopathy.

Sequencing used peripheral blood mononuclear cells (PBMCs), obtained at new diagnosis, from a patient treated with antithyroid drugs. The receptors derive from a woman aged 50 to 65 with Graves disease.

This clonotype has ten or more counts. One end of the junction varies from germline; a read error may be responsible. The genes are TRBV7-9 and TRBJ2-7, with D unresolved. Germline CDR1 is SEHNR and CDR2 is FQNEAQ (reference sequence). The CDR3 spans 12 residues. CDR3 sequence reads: CASSLSAPRKVF. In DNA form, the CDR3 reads TGTGCCAGCAGCTTATCGGCCCCCCGGAAGGTCTTC.

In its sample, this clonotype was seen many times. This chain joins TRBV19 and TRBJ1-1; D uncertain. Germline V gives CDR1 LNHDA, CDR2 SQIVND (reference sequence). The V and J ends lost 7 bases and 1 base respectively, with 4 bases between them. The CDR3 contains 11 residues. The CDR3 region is CASMKNTEAFF. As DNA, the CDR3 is TGTGCCAGTATGAAGAACACTGAAGCTTTCTTT.

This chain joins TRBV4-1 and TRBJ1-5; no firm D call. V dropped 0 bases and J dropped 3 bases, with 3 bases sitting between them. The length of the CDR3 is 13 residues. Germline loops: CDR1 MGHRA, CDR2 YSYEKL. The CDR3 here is CASSQDVNQPQHF. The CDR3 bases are TGCGCCAGCAGCCAAGATGTCAATCAGCCCCAGCATTTT.

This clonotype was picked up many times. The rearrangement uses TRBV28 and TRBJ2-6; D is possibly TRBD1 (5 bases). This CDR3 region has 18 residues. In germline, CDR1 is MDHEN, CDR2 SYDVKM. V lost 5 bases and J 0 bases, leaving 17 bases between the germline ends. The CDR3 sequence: CASSDRLGHRSGANVLTF. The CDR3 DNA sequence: TGTGCCAGCAGTGACCGATTGGGGCACCGCTCTGGGGCCAACGTCCTGACTTTC. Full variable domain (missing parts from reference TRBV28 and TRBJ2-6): DVKVTQSSRYLVKRTGEKVFLECVQDMDHENMFWYRQDPGLGLRLIYFSYDVKMKEKGDIPEGYSVSREKKERFSLILESASTNQTSMYLCASSDRLGHRSGANVLTFGAGSRLTVL.

The CDR3 loop is CSVDREKLFF. The DNA of the CDR3 is TGCAGCGTTGATCGGGAAAAACTGTTTTTT. This chain links TRBV29-1 with TRBJ1-4, with D hard to call. V was shortened by 3 bases and J by 8 bases, with 4 bases between the two germline ends. The CDR3 loop spans 10 amino acids. Germline CDR1 SQVTM, CDR2 ANQGSEA. Full variable domain (remainder filled in from reference TRBV29-1 and TRBJ1-4): SAVISQKPSRDICQRGTSLTIQCQVDSQVTMMFWYRQQPGQSLTLIATANQGSEATYESGFVIDKFPISRPNLTFSTLTVSNMSPEDSSIYLCSVDREKLFFGSGTQLSVL.

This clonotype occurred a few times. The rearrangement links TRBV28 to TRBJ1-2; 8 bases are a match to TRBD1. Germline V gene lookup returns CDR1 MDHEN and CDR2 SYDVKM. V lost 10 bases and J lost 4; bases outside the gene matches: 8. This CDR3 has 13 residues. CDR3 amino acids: CATLHRGGYGYTF. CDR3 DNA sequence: TGTGCCACCTTACACAGGGGGGGCTATGGCTACACCTTC.

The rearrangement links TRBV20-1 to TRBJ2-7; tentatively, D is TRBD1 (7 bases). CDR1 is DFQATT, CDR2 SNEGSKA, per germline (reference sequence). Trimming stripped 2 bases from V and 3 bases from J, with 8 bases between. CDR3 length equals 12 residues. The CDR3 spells CSARQGGYEQYF. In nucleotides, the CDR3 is TGCAGTGCTAGACAGGGGGGCTACGAGCAGTACTTC.

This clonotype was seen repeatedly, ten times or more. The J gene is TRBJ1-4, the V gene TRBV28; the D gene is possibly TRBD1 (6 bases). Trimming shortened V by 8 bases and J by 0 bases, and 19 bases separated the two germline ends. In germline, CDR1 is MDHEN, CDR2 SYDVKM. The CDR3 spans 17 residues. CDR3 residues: CASSPSGVAATNEKLFF. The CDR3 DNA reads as TGTGCCAGCTCCCCTTCAGGGGTCGCGGCAACTAATGAAAAACTGTTTTTT.

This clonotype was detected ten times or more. CDR3 region: CASSLDRASYEQYF. The CDR3 DNA follows: TGTGCCAGCAGCTTAGACAGGGCCTCCTACGAGCAGTACTTC. The gene calls are TRBV11-2 and TRBJ2-7, with TRBD1 as a possible D gene (5 bases). Germline CDR1 reads SGHAT; CDR2 reads FQNNGV. This CDR3 contains 14 residues. V gave up 0 bases and J gave up 0 bases, with 6 bases separating them.

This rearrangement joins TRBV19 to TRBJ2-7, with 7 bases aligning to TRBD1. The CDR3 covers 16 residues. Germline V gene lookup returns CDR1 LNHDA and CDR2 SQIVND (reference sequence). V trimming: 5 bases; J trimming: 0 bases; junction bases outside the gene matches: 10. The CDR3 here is CASSSRTGVSSYEQYF. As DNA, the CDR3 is TGTGCCAGTAGTTCGAGGACAGGAGTAAGCTCCTACGAGCAGTACTTC. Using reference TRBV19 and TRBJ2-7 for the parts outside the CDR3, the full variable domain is DGGITQSPKYLFRKEGQNVTLSCEQNLNHDAMYWYRQDPGQGLRLIYYSQIVNDFQKGDIAEGYSVSREKKESFPLTVTSAQKNPTAFYLCASSSRTGVSSYEQYFGPGTRLTVT.

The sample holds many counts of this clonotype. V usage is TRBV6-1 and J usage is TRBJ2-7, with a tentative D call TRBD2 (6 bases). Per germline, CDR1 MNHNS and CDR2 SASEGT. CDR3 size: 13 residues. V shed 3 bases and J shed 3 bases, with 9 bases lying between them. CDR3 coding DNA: TGTGCCAGCAGTGAGAGACTAGTCTACGAGCAGTACTTC. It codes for CASSERLVYEQYF.

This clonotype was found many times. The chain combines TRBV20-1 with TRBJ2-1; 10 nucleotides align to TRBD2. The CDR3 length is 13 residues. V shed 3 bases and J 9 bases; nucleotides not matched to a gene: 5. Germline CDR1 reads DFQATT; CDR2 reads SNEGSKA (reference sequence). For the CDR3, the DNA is TGCAGTGCTAGGGCTAGCGGGAGAATTGAGCAGTTCTTC. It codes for CSARASGRIEQFF.

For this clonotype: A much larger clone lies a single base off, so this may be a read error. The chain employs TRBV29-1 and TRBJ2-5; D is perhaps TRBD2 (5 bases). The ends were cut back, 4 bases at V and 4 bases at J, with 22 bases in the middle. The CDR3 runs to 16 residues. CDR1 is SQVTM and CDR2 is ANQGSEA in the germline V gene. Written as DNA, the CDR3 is TGCAGCGTTGCCCAAAGAACGGGAAGAAGTGGAGAGACCCAGTACTTC. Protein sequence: CSVAQRTGRSGETQYF.

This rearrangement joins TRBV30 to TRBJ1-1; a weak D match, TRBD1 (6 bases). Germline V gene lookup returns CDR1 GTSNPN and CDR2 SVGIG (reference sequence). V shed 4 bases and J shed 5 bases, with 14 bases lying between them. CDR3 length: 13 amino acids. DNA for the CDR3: TGTGCCTGGATTGGCAGGGGATTTACTGAAGCTTTCTTT. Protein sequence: CAWIGRGFTEAFF.

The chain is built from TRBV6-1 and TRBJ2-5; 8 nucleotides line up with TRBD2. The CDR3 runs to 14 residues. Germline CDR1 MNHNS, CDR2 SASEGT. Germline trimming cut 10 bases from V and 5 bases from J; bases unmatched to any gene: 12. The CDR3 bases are TGTGCCACCAAGAGCGGGAGCTCGAGTGAGACCCAGTACTTC. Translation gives CATKSGSSSETQYF.

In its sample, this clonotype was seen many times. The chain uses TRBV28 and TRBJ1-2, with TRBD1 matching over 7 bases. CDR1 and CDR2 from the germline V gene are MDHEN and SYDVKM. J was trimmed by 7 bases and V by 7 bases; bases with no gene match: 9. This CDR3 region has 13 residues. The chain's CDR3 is CASTLQGGVGYTF. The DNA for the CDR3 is TGTGCCAGCACTCTACAAGGGGGCGTTGGCTACACCTTC.

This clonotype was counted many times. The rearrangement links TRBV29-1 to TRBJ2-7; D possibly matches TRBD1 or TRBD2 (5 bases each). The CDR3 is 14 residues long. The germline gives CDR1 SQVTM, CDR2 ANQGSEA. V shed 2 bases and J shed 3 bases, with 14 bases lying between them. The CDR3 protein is CSVERDPWGYEQYF. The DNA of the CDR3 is TGCAGCGTTGAACGGGACCCCTGGGGCTACGAGCAGTACTTC.